This T cell receptor beta chain was sequenced for a study of CD8+CD57+ T cells in acquired aplastic anemia. This clonotype was found a few times. The authors sequenced patients whose flow cytometry had shown CD8+CD57+ cell expansion. The TCR beta profiling, which covered VDJ combination and CDR3 sequence, was carried out using genomic DNA as the template. TCRdb fed the reads into MiXCR, producing one record per CDR3 protein. The sample consists of about 160,000 distinct CDR3 sequences, roughly 48% of them appearing once. Sample: sorted CD4+, CD8+, or CD8+CD57+ T cells (not recorded which) from PBMCs. This TCR was sampled from a human donor with aplastic anemia.

The CDR3 here is CASSLDSHNSPLHF. CDR3 in DNA: TGTGCCAGCAGTCTCGACAGCCATAATTCACCCCTCCACTTT. V gene TRBV2 combines with J gene TRBJ1-6; D possibly corresponds to TRBD1 (5 bases). In germline, CDR1 is SNHLY, CDR2 FYNNEI. The CDR3 contains 14 residues. The V and J ends lost 5 bases and 5 bases respectively, with 10 bases between them.